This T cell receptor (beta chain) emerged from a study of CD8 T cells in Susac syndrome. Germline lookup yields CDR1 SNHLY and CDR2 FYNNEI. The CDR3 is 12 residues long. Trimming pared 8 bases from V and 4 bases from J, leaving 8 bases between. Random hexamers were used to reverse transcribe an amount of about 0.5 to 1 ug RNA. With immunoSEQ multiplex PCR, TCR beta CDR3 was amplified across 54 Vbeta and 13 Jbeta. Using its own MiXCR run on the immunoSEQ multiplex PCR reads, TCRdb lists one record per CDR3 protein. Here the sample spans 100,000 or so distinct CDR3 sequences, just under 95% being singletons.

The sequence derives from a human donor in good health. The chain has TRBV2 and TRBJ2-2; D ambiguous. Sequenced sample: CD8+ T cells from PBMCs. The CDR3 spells CASVLTTGELFF. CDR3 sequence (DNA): TGTGCCAGCGTGCTTACCACCGGGGAGCTGTTTTTT. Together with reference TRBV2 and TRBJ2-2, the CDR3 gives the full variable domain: EPEVTQTPSHQVTQMGQEVILRCVPISNHLYFYWYRQILGQKVEFLVSFYNNEISEKSEIFDDQFSVERPDGSNFTLKIRSTKLEDSAMYFCASVLTTGELFFGEGSRLTVL.